This TCR beta chain was observed in a study of T cell repertoires in cytomegalovirus infection. Turning to the study itself: Carrying CMV and the relevant HLA type showed in public TCR beta signatures.

The CDR3 extends over 16 amino acids. CDR1 is SGHTA, CDR2 FQGNSA, per germline. V was pared by 5 bases and J by 4 bases, with 12 bases of the junction left unmatched. This clonotype was found many times. Its antigen remains unidentified. The study, taken as a whole, reports: What dominated the ex vivo response were HLA-C-restricted CMV-specific TCR beta clonotypes. Carriage of CMV together with the relevant HLA was identifiable through cumulative public TCR beta family frequency.

One entry per CDR3 protein, called by TCRdb with MiXCR from the reads. The sample lists about 260,000 distinct CDR3 sequences; less than 9.5% were seen once. The clonotype originates from a human donor in good health (CMV status not recorded). Some clones in this sample may be carry-over from other donors' samples. V gene TRBV7-2 combines with J gene TRBJ1-1, with TRBD1 matching 8 bases. The source material was PBMCs. CDR3 region: CASSAPLGQGSTEAFF. CDR3 sequence (DNA): TGTGCCAGCAGCGCACCCCTAGGACAGGGTAGCACTGAAGCTTTCTTT.